This entry features one T cell receptor (beta chain) sequence. Library construction for TCR beta used iRepertoire HTBI primers and Arm-PCR of CDR3 regions. One entry per CDR3 protein, called by TCRdb with MiXCR from the multiplex PCR reads. This repertoire shows a few hundred thousand distinct CDR3 sequences, approximately 20% found once; its top ten account for around 21%. The sample comes from a study of regulatory T cells in long-lasting Graves disease. Study details: Patients newly diagnosed with Graves' had been on antithyroid drugs for under 3 months.

Sample time point: newly diagnosed GD, antithyroid drugs for less than 3 months. Following extraction of RNA from PBMCs, that RNA was used to make the TCR library. The source is a female donor with Graves disease. This specimen consisted of peripheral blood mononuclear cells (PBMCs), obtained at new diagnosis, from a patient treated with antithyroid drugs.

The CDR3 bases are TGTGCCAGCAATACAGGGGGCGACGGCTACACCTTC. Translating gives CASNTGGDGYTF. This chain uses TRBV2 with TRBJ1-2; 9 bases fit TRBD1. The V gene end was trimmed by 7 bases and the J gene end by 8 bases; junction bases not matched to a gene: 5. The CDR3 is 12 residues long. Germline V gene lookup returns CDR1 SNHLY and CDR2 FYNNEI.